This T cell receptor (beta chain) derives from a study of blood T cells in healthy people across ages. Findings and limits, study-wide: A strong correlation between TCR beta diversity and naive T cell percentage was seen.

Isolation yielded PBMCs, at least 6.5 million per sample, in every case. The use of a sample-barcoded 5' primer and a J-beta primer mix characterized a second PCR of roughly 6 to 11 cycles. TCRdb re-called the 5' RACE reads with MiXCR, one entry per CDR3 protein. The sample lists fewer than 2,000,000 distinct CDR3 sequences; 30% to 40% were seen once. The CDR3 covers 16 residues. V gave up 0 bases and J gave up 8 bases, with 20 bases separating them. The germline V gene has CDR1 SGHRS and CDR2 YFSETQ. This clonotype was seen many times. The antigen is not known. Sequenced input: blood. This receptor was identified in a woman aged 30 to 39 in good health. The chain carries TRBV5-1 and TRBJ1-2; the D is unclear. The CDR3 sequence: CASSLASRSQGGGYTF. The CDR3 coding sequence is TGCGCCAGCAGCTTGGCCTCCCGGAGTCAAGGCGGAGGCTACACCTTC.